This record looks at one T cell receptor beta chain sequence and its context. Its specificity is unknown. The CDR3 runs 13 residues. V was trimmed by 1 base and J by 4 bases, leaving 5 bases between them. CDR1 is KGHSH, CDR2 LQKENI, per germline. The data belong to a study of identical twins. Study-wide results and caveats: Models predicted too little out-of-frame TCR alpha sharing in monozygotic twins. The analysis was cross-sectional rather than longitudinal within donors. Insertions ran lower in abundant cord blood beta clonotypes, though not in memory repertoires.

Every sampled donor was Caucasian and healthy. TCRdb ran MiXCR on the 5' RACE reads and lists one entry per CDR3 protein. The repertoire includes about 720,000 distinct CDR3 sequences, around 8.3% of them detected once, and around 0.98% sits in the top ten. The same specimen was also included in a second study, on yellow fever vaccine responses in identical twins.

The clonotype was recovered from a woman between 18 and 29 years old in good health. The rearrangement links TRBV18 to TRBJ1-3; no firm D call. Sequenced: PBMCs. The CDR3 nucleotides are TGTGCCAGCTCACCACGGGAGGGAAACACCATATATTTT. Its translation: CASSPREGNTIYF.